What follows are 21 T cell receptor beta chains derived from one specimen sequenced in a study of blood T cell repertoires in COVID-19. Measured with immunoSEQ multiplex PCR; TCRdb has only the in-frame clones, and not every one. The sample yields approximately 68,000 clones, about 89% seen once. Sequenced: peripheral blood. Source of these receptors: a woman aged 55-70 years with acute or convalescent COVID-19.

This clone was seen only once. The V gene is TRBV5-4, the J gene TRBJ1-2, with D tentatively TRBD1 (6 bases). V lost 0 bases and J lost 1, with 10 bases in between. Germline-derived CDR1 and CDR2 are SGHNT and YYREEE (reference sequence). This CDR3 has 15 amino acids. The CDR3 spells CASSLVRQDNYGYTF. Written as DNA, the CDR3 is TGTGCCAGCAGCTTGGTTCGACAGGATAACTATGGCTACACCTTC.

A single count supports this clone. The J gene is TRBJ2-1, the V gene TRBV14, with 13 bases lining up with TRBD2. CDR1 SGHDN and CDR2 FVKESK come from the germline V gene. This CDR3 region has 17 residues. V gave up 2 bases and J gave up 7 bases; unmatched junction bases: 8. The CDR3 DNA is TGTGCCAGCAGCCAACGAGGTGGACTAGCGGGGGTGAATGAGCAGTTCTTC. Translated: CASSQRGGLAGVNEQFF.

The chain joins TRBV12-3 or TRBV12-4 to TRBJ1-6; D uncertain. V was trimmed by 3 bases and J by 13 bases, leaving 10 bases between them. This CDR3 has 12 residues. The CDR3 loop reads CASSLTSMPLHF. The CDR3 bases are TGTGCCAGCAGTTTGACTTCTATGCCCCTCCACTTT.

The chain employs TRBV15 and TRBJ1-3; D is uncertain. Germline values: CDR1 LNHNV, CDR2 YYDKDF (reference sequence). The CDR3 spans 18 residues. The germline V and J ends were trimmed by 0 bases and 4 bases, with 19 bases remaining between them. The CDR3 is CATSRDEWAGGRGNTIYF. CDR3 bases: TGTGCCACCAGCAGAGATGAGTGGGCAGGCGGGAGGGGAAACACCATATATTTT.

The gene calls are TRBV2 and TRBJ1-2; D gene unclear. CDR1 is SNHLY and CDR2 is FYNNEI in the germline V gene. The V gene lost 7 bases and the J gene lost 1 base, with 7 bases spanning the gap. The CDR3 is 12 amino acids. DNA of the CDR3: TGTGCCAGCAAGGAGTTTAACTATGGCTACACCTTC. This translates into CASKEFNYGYTF. The variable domain in full, with the rest retrieved from reference TRBV2 and TRBJ1-2, is EPEVTQTPSHQVTQMGQEVILRCVPISNHLYFYWYRQILGQKVEFLVSFYNNEISEKSEIFDDQFSVERPDGSNFTLKIRSTKLEDSAMYFCASKEFNYGYTFGSGTRLTVV.

J is TRBJ1-5 and V is TRBV3-1 (or the pseudogene TRBV3-2); the D is unclear. From germline, CDR1 is LGHDT and CDR2 YNNKEL (reference sequence). The CDR3 has 15 residues. Trimming cost V 1 base and J 2 bases, with 9 bases left between them. This CDR3 is CASSQVGEGNQPQHF. CDR3 nucleotides: TGTGCCAGCAGCCAAGTTGGGGAGGGCAATCAGCCCCAGCATTTT.

CDR3 DNA: TGTGCCAGCAGTTTCCTCGGGAACCGAGGCACTGAAGCTTTCTTT. Its protein is CASSFLGNRGTEAFF. The V call is TRBV28, the J call TRBJ1-1, with D unclear. The germline V gene has CDR1 MDHEN and CDR2 SYDVKM. The CDR3 runs 15 residues. The V and J ends lost 3 bases and 4 bases respectively, with 15 bases between them.

This clone came up a few times. The chain has TRBV7-8 and TRBJ2-2, with D perhaps TRBD2 (5 bases). Trimming took 5 bases from V and 6 from J, leaving 16 bases between them. The CDR3 is made up of 15 amino acids. Germline-derived CDR1 and CDR2 are SGHVS and FQNEAQ. DNA of the CDR3: TGTGCCAGCAGCGTCCTCGGGGATCGAGCCGGGGAGCTGTTTTTT. Its protein product is CASSVLGDRAGELFF.

The gene calls are TRBV4-2 and TRBJ2-1, with D perhaps matching TRBD1 (6 bases). The CDR3 has 13 residues. The V end lost 1 base, the J end lost 7 bases, and 8 bases lay between the germline ends. Germline V lookup: CDR1 LGHNA, CDR2 YNFKEQ. The CDR3 DNA reads as TGTGCCAGCAGCCAAGTAGACAGGAATGAGCAGTTCTTC. Its translation is CASSQVDRNEQFF.

The chain uses TRBV3-1 (or the pseudogene TRBV3-2) and TRBJ1-2; D uncertain. V lost 4 bases and J lost 2, with 14 bases in between. The germline V gene encodes CDR1 LGHDT and CDR2 YNNKEL (reference sequence). The CDR3 length is 15 residues. The DNA for the CDR3 is TGTGCCAGCAGCCCGGTTGAGGGCGCAAACTATGGCTACACCTTC. Translating gives CASSPVEGANYGYTF.

This chain uses TRBV6-6 with TRBJ2-1, with 12 bases lining up with TRBD1. Germline CDR1 reads MNHNY; CDR2 reads SVGAGI (reference sequence). This CDR3 comprises 14 residues. V lost 10 bases, J lost 8 bases, and 9 bases stayed unmatched. CDR3 residues: CATSSGQGAHEQFF. As DNA, the CDR3 is TGTGCCACCTCTTCGGGACAGGGGGCCCATGAGCAGTTCTTC.

The chain employs TRBV28 and TRBJ1-1, with TRBD1 as a possible D gene (5 bases). This CDR3 spans 15 amino acids. Germline CDR1 MDHEN, CDR2 SYDVKM. Between the trimmed V and J ends, which lost 4 bases and 2 bases, there was a span of 14 bases. DNA of the CDR3: TGTGCCAGCAGTTCGCCGGGGGTTACCAACACTGAAGCTTTCTTT. Translation gives CASSSPGVTNTEAFF. The entire variable domain, with the rest obtained from reference TRBV28 and TRBJ1-1, is as follows: DVKVTQSSRYLVKRTGEKVFLECVQDMDHENMFWYRQDPGLGLRLIYFSYDVKMKEKGDIPEGYSVSREKKERFSLILESASTNQTSMYLCASSSPGVTNTEAFFGQGTRLTVV.

This clone was picked up one time. The chain links TRBV27 to TRBJ2-5, with D possibly being TRBD1 (6 bases). Germline lookup yields CDR1 MNHEY and CDR2 SMNVEV (reference sequence). The CDR3 has 13 residues. The germline V and J ends were trimmed by 5 bases and 5 bases, with 12 bases remaining between them. CDR3 nucleotide sequence: TGTGCCAGCAGTCCCCGAACAGGGGAGACCCAGTACTTC. Amino acid sequence: CASSPRTGETQYF.

V and J are TRBV9 and TRBJ1-5; unclear D gene. Germline values: CDR1 SGDLS, CDR2 YYNGEE. Between the trimmed V and J ends, which lost 0 bases and 9 bases, there was a span of 10 bases. CDR3 length: 13 residues. In nucleotides, the CDR3 is TGTGCCAGCAGCGTAGCTTGGGGAGGGCCCCAGCATTTT. Residues: CASSVAWGGPQHF.

The chain combines TRBV21-1 with TRBJ1-4; the table calls TRBD1, which could not be checked here. TRBV21-1 is noted as a pseudogene. The CDR3 contains 16 residues. The CDR3 bases are TGTGCCAAGTGGACAGGGTCGACTACAACTAATGAAAAACTGTTTTTT. It codes for CAKWTGSTTTNEKLFF.

V and J are TRBV15 and TRBJ2-7; a possible D gene is TRBD1 (5 bases). CDR3 length equals 12 residues. Trimming shortened V by 2 bases and J by 12 bases, and 14 bases separated the two germline ends. Germline V gene lookup returns CDR1 LNHNV and CDR2 YYDKDF (reference sequence). CDR3 sequence reads: CATSRPPGAAYF. CDR3 in DNA: TGTGCCACCAGCAGACCACCTGGGGCGGCGTACTTC.

V gene TRBV7-2 combines with J gene TRBJ1-6; no firm D call. Germline assignment: CDR1 SGHTA and CDR2 FQGNSA. The CDR3 runs to 14 residues. The germline V and J ends were trimmed by 5 bases and 7 bases, with 12 bases remaining between them. DNA for the CDR3: TGTGCCAGCAGCAACGGGATGCGGAATTCACCCCTCCACTTT. Protein: CASSNGMRNSPLHF.

J is TRBJ1-4 and V is TRBV19, with 8 nucleotides matching TRBD1. V gave up 7 bases and J gave up 10 bases; unmatched junction bases: 14. The CDR3 is 15 amino acids. Germline CDR1 is LNHDA and CDR2 is SQIVND (reference sequence). The CDR3: CASIKGAAGGGKLFF. As DNA, the CDR3 is TGTGCCAGTATCAAGGGTGCGGCAGGGGGCGGAAAACTGTTTTTT.

The rearrangement uses TRBV30 and TRBJ2-5; D unclear. V lost 1 base and J 2 bases, leaving 11 bases between the germline ends. The germline V gene has CDR1 GTSNPN and CDR2 SVGIG (reference sequence). This CDR3 is built from 14 residues. This CDR3 reads CAWSASPGQETQYF. The CDR3 DNA reads TGTGCCTGGAGTGCCTCTCCCGGGCAAGAGACCCAGTACTTC.

J is TRBJ1-3 and V is TRBV11-2; no reliable D call. The ends were cut back, 5 bases at V and 0 bases at J, with 11 bases in the middle. This CDR3 region has 15 residues. Germline CDR1 is SGHAT and CDR2 is FQNNGV. Here the CDR3 reads CASSGLGSSGNTIYF. The CDR3, as DNA: TGTGCCAGCAGCGGATTGGGGAGCTCTGGAAACACCATATATTTT.

This clone turned up a few times. This rearrangement joins TRBV3-1 (or the pseudogene TRBV3-2) to TRBJ2-2; D perhaps matches TRBD1 (5 bases). Germline CDR1 is LGHDT and CDR2 is YNNKEL (reference sequence). The CDR3 is made up of 14 amino acids. V lost 6 bases, J lost 8 bases, and 16 bases lay in between. CDR3 in amino acids: CASSVRGALGELFF. CDR3 bases: TGTGCCAGCAGTGTAAGGGGTGCCCTGGGGGAGCTGTTTTTT.